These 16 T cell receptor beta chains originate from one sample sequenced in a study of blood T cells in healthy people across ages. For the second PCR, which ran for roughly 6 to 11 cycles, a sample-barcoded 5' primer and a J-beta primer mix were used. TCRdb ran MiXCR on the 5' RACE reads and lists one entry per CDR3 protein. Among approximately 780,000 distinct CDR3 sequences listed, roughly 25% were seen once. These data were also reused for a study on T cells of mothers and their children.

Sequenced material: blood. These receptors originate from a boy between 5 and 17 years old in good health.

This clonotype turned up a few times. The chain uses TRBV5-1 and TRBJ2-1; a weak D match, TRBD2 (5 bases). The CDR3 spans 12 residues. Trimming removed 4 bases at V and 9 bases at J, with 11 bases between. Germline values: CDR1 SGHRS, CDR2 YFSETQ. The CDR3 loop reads CASSPTMGEQFF. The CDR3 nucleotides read TGCGCCAGCAGCCCGACTATGGGTGAGCAGTTCTTC.

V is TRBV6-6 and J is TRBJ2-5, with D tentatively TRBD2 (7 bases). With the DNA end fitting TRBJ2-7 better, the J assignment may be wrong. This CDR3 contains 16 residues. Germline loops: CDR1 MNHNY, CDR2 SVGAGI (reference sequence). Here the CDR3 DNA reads TGTGCCAGCAGCCACCGGGGAGGGACAACTTCCTACGAGCAGTACTTC. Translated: CASSHRGGTTSYEQYF.

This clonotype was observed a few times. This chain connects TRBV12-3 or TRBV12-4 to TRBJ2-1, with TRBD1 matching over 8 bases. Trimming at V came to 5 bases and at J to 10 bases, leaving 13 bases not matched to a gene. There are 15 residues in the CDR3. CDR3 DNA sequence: TGTGCCAGCAGTGCCCCCCAGGGGGCTTTACGGGAGCAGTTCTTC. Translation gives CASSAPQGALREQFF.

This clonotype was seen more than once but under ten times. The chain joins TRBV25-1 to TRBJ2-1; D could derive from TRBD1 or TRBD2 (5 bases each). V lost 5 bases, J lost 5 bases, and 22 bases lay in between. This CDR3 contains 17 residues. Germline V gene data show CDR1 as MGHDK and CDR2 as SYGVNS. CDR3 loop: CASSPRGGAVGHNEQFF. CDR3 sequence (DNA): TGTGCCAGCAGTCCCCGGGGTGGGGCAGTTGGTCACAATGAGCAGTTCTTC.

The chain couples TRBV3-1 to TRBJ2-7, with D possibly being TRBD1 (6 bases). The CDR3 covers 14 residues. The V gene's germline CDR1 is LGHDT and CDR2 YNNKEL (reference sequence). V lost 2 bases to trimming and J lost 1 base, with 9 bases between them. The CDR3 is CASSQRTESYEQYF. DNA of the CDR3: TGTGCCAGCAGCCAAAGGACAGAGTCCTACGAGCAGTACTTC.

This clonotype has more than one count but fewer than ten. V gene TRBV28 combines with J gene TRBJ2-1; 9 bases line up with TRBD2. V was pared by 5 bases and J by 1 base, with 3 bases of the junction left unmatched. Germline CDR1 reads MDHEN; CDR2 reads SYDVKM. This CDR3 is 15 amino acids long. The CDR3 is CASSSGGLSYNEQFF. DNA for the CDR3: TGTGCCAGCAGTAGCGGGGGGTTATCCTACAATGAGCAGTTCTTC. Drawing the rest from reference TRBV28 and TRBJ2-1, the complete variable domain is DVKVTQSSRYLVKRTGEKVFLECVQDMDHENMFWYRQDPGLGLRLIYFSYDVKMKEKGDIPEGYSVSREKKERFSLILESASTNQTSMYLCASSSGGLSYNEQFFGPGTRLTVL.

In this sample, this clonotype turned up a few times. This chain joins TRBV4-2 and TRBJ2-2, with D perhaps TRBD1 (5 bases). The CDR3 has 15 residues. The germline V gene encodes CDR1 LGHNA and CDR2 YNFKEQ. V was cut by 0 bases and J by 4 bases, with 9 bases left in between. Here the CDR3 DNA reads TGTGCCAGCAGCCAAGAAACCAGGGTCACCGGGGAGCTGTTTTTT. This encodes CASSQETRVTGELFF.

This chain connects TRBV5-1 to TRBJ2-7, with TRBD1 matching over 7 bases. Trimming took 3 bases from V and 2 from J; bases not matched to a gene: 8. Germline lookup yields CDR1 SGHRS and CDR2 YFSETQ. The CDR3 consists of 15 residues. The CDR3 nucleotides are TGCGCCAGCAGCTGGACCGGGACAGAAGCCTACGAGCAGTACTTC. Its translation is CASSWTGTEAYEQYF.

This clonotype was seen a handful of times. Written as DNA, the CDR3 is TGTGCCAGCGGAGGTCAGGGGGAAGATACGCAGTATTTT. It yields the protein CASGGQGEDTQYF. The chain uses TRBV2 and TRBJ2-3; TRBD1 matches at 7 bases. CDR1 and CDR2 from the germline V gene are SNHLY and FYNNEI. The CDR3 spans 13 residues. The V segment lost 8 bases and the J segment 5 bases; nucleotides outside the gene matches: 7.

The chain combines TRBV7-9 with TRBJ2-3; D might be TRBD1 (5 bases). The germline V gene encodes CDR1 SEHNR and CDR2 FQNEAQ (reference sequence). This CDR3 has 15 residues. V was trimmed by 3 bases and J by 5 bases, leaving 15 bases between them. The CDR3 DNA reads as TGTGCCAGCAGCTTCTCAGTCAGGGTTGGAGATACGCAGTATTTT. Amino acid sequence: CASSFSVRVGDTQYF.

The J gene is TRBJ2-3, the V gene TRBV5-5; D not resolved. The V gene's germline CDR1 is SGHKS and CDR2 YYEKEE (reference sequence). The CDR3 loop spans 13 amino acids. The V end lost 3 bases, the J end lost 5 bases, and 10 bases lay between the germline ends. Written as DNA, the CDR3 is TGTGCCAGCAGCTCTCCCTCGGGAGATACGCAGTATTTT. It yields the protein CASSSPSGDTQYF.

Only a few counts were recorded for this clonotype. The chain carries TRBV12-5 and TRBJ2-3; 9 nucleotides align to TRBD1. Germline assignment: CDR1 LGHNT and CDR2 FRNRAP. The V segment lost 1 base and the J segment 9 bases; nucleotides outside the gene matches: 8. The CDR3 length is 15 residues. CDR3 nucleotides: TGTGCTAGTGGTTTGGGGACAGGGGACATTGAGACGCAGTATTTT. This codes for CASGLGTGDIETQYF.

As DNA, the CDR3 is TGTGCCAGCAGCCAAGTGATGGGGGCGAGCTATGGCTACACCTTC. Its translation is CASSQVMGASYGYTF. V and J are TRBV3-1 and TRBJ1-2; TRBD1 might be the D (6 bases). Looked up from germline, CDR1 is LGHDT and CDR2 is YNNKEL (reference sequence). V gave up 1 base and J gave up 4 bases, with 13 bases separating them. The CDR3 sequence is 15 residues long.

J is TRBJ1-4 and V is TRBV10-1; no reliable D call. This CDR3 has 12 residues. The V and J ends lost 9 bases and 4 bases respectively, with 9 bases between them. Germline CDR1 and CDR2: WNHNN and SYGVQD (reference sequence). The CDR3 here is CASPNYNEKLFF. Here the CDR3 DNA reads TGCGCCAGTCCTAATTATAATGAAAAACTGTTTTTT.

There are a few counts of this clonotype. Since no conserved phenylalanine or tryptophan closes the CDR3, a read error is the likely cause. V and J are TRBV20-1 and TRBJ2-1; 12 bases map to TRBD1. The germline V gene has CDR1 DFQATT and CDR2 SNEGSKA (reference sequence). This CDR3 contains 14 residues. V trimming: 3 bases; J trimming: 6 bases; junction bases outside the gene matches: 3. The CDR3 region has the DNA TGCAGTGCTAGGGGACAGGGGGCGCCCAATGAGCAGTTCCTC. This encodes CSARGQGAPNEQFL.

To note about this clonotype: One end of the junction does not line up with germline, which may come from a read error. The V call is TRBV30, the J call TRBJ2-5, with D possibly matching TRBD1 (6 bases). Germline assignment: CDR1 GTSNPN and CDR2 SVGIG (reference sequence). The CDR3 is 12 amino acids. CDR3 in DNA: TGTGCCTGGAGGGAGCAGGGGAATGAGCGGTTCTTC. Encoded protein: CAWREQGNERFF.